The entry below describes one T cell receptor beta chain. Its specificity is unknown. The CDR3 runs 14 residues. V was trimmed by 7 bases and J by 4 bases, leaving 16 bases between them. The data were taken from a study of T-cell memory formation after mild COVID-19. Study-level background: In these data, TCR clusters were largely donor specific. Findings and limits, study-wide: Prior to infection, memory already included some responding clones, suggesting cross-reactive memory joined. Mainly in CM and EM were contracting CD4+ clones; CD8+ were in EMRA.

TCRdb ran MiXCR on the 5' RACE reads and lists one entry per CDR3 protein. The sample records 220,000 or so distinct CDR3 sequences, 9.5% being singletons. This sequence was found in a man between 18 and 29 years old who had mild COVID-19 (a few samples of this study predate the infection). Cell type and time point are not known. Sample: PBMCs or a T cell subset sorted from them (not recorded which). The chain is built from TRBV12-3 or TRBV12-4 and TRBJ1-1; maybe TRBD1 (6 bases). CDR3 in DNA: TGTGCCAGCACCCGGGGGGGGGGCAGCACTGAAGCTTTCTTT. Its translation: CASTRGGGSTEAFF.